This note documents a single T cell receptor (beta chain) sequence. This record comes from a study of blood T cell repertoires in COVID-19. Study-level background: From the United States, Italy and Spain came samples of acute and convalescent COVID-19.

The CDR3 spans 16 residues. Trimming cost V 4 bases and J 7 bases; bases outside gene matches: 10. CDR1 SGHRS and CDR2 YFSETQ come from the germline V gene. Original methodology: For nucleated cells, counts were estimated from reference gene primer amplification. Profiled with immunoSEQ multiplex PCR; TCRdb holds only in-frame clones, not every one. D and trimming were read from the DNA, whereas the V and J calls and clone size are those reported in that table. The table shows about 170,000 clones, with 88% occurring only once. V and J are TRBV5-1 and TRBJ2-1; TRBD2 agrees at 11 bases. Sequencing was done on a sample of peripheral blood. The receptor's source is a man in his sixties with acute or convalescent COVID-19. CDR3 nucleotides: TGCGCCAGCAGCGCCGGTCTAGCGGGAGGATATAATGAGCAGTTCTTC. Its protein product is CASSAGLAGGYNEQFF. Full variable domain (rest looked up from reference TRBV5-1 and TRBJ2-1): KAGVTQTPRYLIKTRGQQVTLSCSPISGHRSVSWYQQTPGQGLQFLFEYFSETQRNKGNFPGRFSGRQFSNSRSEMNVSTLELGDSALYLCASSAGLAGGYNEQFFGPGTRLTVL.